Listed below are T cell receptor beta chains from one sample, sequenced in a study of T cell responses to AZD1222 COVID-19 vaccine. Clones were sequenced by immunoSEQ multiplex PCR, and TCRdb holds only the in-frame ones, with some missing. The sample records about 130,000 clones, around 90% being singletons. The source was peripheral blood, collected 28 days after the second AZD1222 dose. Receptors were obtained from an adult who received the AZD1222 COVID-19 vaccine. Each CDR3 is given with its conserved first and last residue. A D gene is named only where the DNA matches it firmly. Rows give clone size only sometimes, using once, few, many, or a class for an expanded clone.

TRBJ1-2	-	TRBD1	TRBV29-1	CSVESGRGVRGYTF	TGCAGCGTTGAATCGGGCAGGGGGGTGAGGGGCTACACCTTC
TRBJ1-3	once	-	TRBV3-1/TRBV3-2	CASSLDISGNTIYF	TGTGCCAGCAGCCTCGACATCTCTGGAAACACCATATATTTT
TRBJ2-7	-	TRBD1	TRBV7-9	CASRPTGTGSYEQYF	TGTGCCAGCAGGCCGACCGGGACAGGCTCCTACGAGCAGTACTTC
TRBJ2-3	-	-	TRBV5-1	CASSLVIHSTDTQYF	TGCGCCAGCAGCTTGGTAATTCATAGCACAGATACGCAGTATTTT
TRBJ1-1	few	-	TRBV5-1	CASSFGRTELEAFF	TGCGCCAGCAGTTTTGGTAGGACAGAACTTGAAGCTTTCTTT
TRBJ1-1	-	-	TRBV18	CASSSGSEAFF	TGTGCCAGCTCAAGTGGAAGTGAAGCTTTCTTT
TRBJ2-3	-	-	TRBV12-5	CASGRMETETDTQYF	TGTGCTAGTGGTCGGATGGAGACGGAGACAGATACGCAGTATTTT
TRBJ2-7	-	TRBD1	TRBV5-1	CASSFLPGQSSYEQYF	TGCGCCAGCAGTTTTTTACCGGGACAGTCTTCCTACGAGCAGTACTTC
TRBJ1-1	-	TRBD1	TRBV3-1/TRBV3-2	CASSPGTGGISAFF	TGTGCCAGCAGCCCCGGGACAGGGGGAATCAGTGCTTTCTTT
TRBJ2-7	-	TRBD2	TRBV4-2	CASSLGLGSYEQYF	TGTGCCAGCAGCCTGGGACTAGGCTCCTACGAGCAGTACTTC
TRBJ1-2	-	-	TRBV18	CASSPSRAQTSYGYTF	TGTGCCAGCTCACCGTCCAGGGCGCAGACTTCCTATGGCTACACCTTC
TRBJ2-7	few	TRBD2	TRBV6-4	CASSDPRGAYEQYF	TGTGCCAGCAGTGACCCCCGGGGGGCCTACGAGCAGTACTTC
TRBJ2-1	-	TRBD2	TRBV19	CASSIPSGAHNEQFF	TGTGCCAGTAGTATACCTAGCGGGGCACACAATGAGCAGTTCTTC
TRBJ2-2	-	TRBD2	TRBV5-1	CASSLGGLAGGAGELFF	TGCGCCAGCAGCTTGGGGGGACTAGCGGGAGGCGCCGGGGAGCTGTTTTTT
TRBJ2-7	once	-	TRBV11-2	CASRPYESHYEQYF	TGTGCCAGCAGACCCTACGAGTCCCACTACGAGCAGTACTTC
TRBJ2-3	-	-	TRBV6-4	CASSEGPTHTDTQYF	TGTGCCAGCAGTGAAGGTCCGACTCACACAGATACGCAGTATTTT
TRBJ2-7	-	-	TRBV9	CASSVGSVGGYEQYF	TGTGCCAGCAGCGTAGGTTCGGTGGGCGGGTACGAGCAGTACTTC
TRBJ1-2	-	-	TRBV5-8	CASSLEFIGGGYTF	TGTGCCAGCAGCTTGGAATTTATAGGGGGTGGCTACACCTTC
TRBJ2-5	-	TRBD2	TRBV7-2	CASSPRGAGGRETQYF	TGTGCCAGCAGCCCTCGAGGAGCGGGAGGGCGAGAGACCCAGTACTTC
TRBJ1-3	-	TRBD1	TRBV9	CASSAEAGQGSGNTIYF	TGTGCCAGCAGCGCCGAAGCGGGACAGGGTTCTGGAAACACCATATATTTT
TRBJ2-1	once	-	TRBV9	CASSALDRVEQFF	TGTGCCAGCAGCGCCCTTGATAGGGTTGAGCAGTTCTTC
TRBJ1-2	-	-	TRBV10-3	CAISQDNYYGYTF	TGTGCCATCAGCCAAGACAATTACTATGGCTACACCTTC
TRBJ1-1	-	-	TRBV15	CATSRELTGATEAFF	TGTGCCACCAGCAGAGAACTGACCGGGGCGACTGAAGCTTTCTTT
TRBJ1-2	-	-	TRBV24-1	CATSETTLNYGYTF	TGTGCCACCAGTGAAACGACACTGAACTATGGCTACACCTTC
TRBJ2-1	-	TRBD1	TRBV11-3	CASSFTTGPYNEQFF	TGTGCCAGCAGCTTCACGACAGGGCCCTACAATGAGCAGTTCTTC
TRBJ1-3	once	-	TRBV5-6	CASSSLSGGAGNTIYF	TGTGCCAGCAGCTCCTTATCGGGGGGCGCCGGAAACACCATATATTTT
TRBJ1-2	-	-	TRBV12-5	CASGFLTNYGYTF	TGTGCTAGTGGTTTCTTAACAAACTATGGCTACACCTTC
TRBJ1-1	-	-	TRBV9	CASSVGPNMNTEAFF	TGTGCCAGCAGCGTAGGGCCGAACATGAACACTGAAGCTTTCTTT
TRBJ2-1	once	-	TRBV11-2	CASSLRREPGNEQFF	TGTGCCAGCAGCTTACGGCGTGAGCCGGGGAATGAGCAGTTCTTC
TRBJ2-7	once	-	TRBV2	CASSVSQFVGLANEQYF	TGTGCCAGCAGTGTGTCCCAGTTTGTGGGGCTAGCTAACGAGCAGTACTTC
TRBJ1-2	-	-	TRBV7-9	CASSFPNNYGYTF	TGTGCCAGCAGCTTCCCGAATAACTATGGCTACACCTTC
TRBJ2-7	-	-	TRBV9	CASSARGQPSYEQYF	TGTGCCAGCAGCGCCCGCGGACAGCCTTCCTACGAGCAGTACTTC
TRBJ2-2	-	-	TRBV7-6	CASTNTGELFF	TGTGCCAGCACGAACACCGGGGAGCTGTTTTTT
TRBJ1-2	once	-	TRBV5-8	CASILQGRNYGYTF	TGTGCCAGCATCCTCCAGGGGAGGAACTATGGCTACACCTTC
TRBJ1-2	-	TRBD1	TRBV19	CASSPLLGQGLSGYTF	TGTGCCAGTAGTCCCCTGTTGGGACAGGGGCTAAGTGGCTACACCTTC
TRBJ2-5	-	-	TRBV12-3/TRBV12-4	CASSQLAYETQYF	TGTGCCAGCAGCCAACTAGCATATGAGACCCAGTACTTC
TRBJ2-1	many	TRBD1	TRBV4-2	CASSHPGQGADEQFF	TGTGCCAGCAGCCACCCCGGACAGGGGGCCGATGAGCAGTTCTTC
TRBJ1-5	-	-	TRBV19	CASSMGTQPQHF	TGTGCCAGTAGTATGGGGACTCAGCCCCAGCATTTT
TRBJ2-3	-	TRBD2	TRBV4-3	CASSPAERGTSTDTQYF	TGCGCCAGCAGCCCCGCGGAGCGGGGGACGAGCACAGATACGCAGTATTTT
TRBJ2-7	-	-	TRBV6-5	CASSNLGRELGEQYF	TGTGCCAGCAGCAACTTGGGCAGGGAGCTCGGCGAGCAGTACTTC
TRBJ2-6	-	-	TRBV4-3	CASSQDYSPPHSGANVLTF	TGCGCCAGCAGCCAAGATTATAGCCCCCCACACTCTGGGGCCAACGTCCTGACTTTC
TRBJ2-7	-	TRBD1	TRBV19	CASSLRRGQGQLEQYF	TGTGCCAGTAGTCTCCGAAGGGGACAGGGCCAGCTGGAGCAGTACTTC
TRBJ1-1	-	TRBD1	TRBV28	CASSARGTVYTEAFF	TGTGCCAGCAGTGCCCGAGGGACAGTTTACACTGAAGCTTTCTTT
TRBJ2-7	-	-	TRBV11-2	CASSLDKFGYEQYF	TGTGCCAGCAGCTTAGATAAATTTGGCTACGAGCAGTACTTC
TRBJ2-7	-	-	TRBV6-5	CASSFGATGEQYF	TGTGCCAGCAGTTTCGGCGCCACAGGGGAGCAGTACTTC
TRBJ2-5	-	-	TRBV2	CASSEGGRETQYF	TGTGCCAGCAGTGAAGGGGGACGGGAGACCCAGTACTTC
TRBJ2-7	-	TRBD2	TRBV3-1/TRBV3-2	CASSQESASGSYEQYF	TGTGCCAGCAGCCAAGAGTCGGCTAGCGGGAGTTACGAGCAGTACTTC
TRBJ2-7	-	-	TRBV24-1	CATSDSRGSLGIYEQYF	TGTGCCACCAGTGATTCCCGGGGGAGCCTAGGGATCTACGAGCAGTACTTC
TRBJ2-7	-	-	TRBV2	CASAQGWYEQYF	TGTGCCAGCGCCCAGGGATGGTACGAGCAGTACTTC
TRBJ1-4	-	-	TRBV29-1	CSVVGWDNEKLFF	TGCAGCGTTGTGGGTTGGGACAATGAAAAACTGTTTTTT
TRBJ2-3	-	TRBD2	TRBV19	CASSRGLDSDTQYF	TGTGCCAGTAGTCGGGGACTAGATTCAGATACGCAGTATTTT
TRBJ2-2	-	-	TRBV3-1/TRBV3-2	CASRSAGELFF	TGTGCCAGCCGCTCGGCCGGGGAGCTGTTTTTT
TRBJ2-1	once	-	TRBV2	CASGTGLAWEQFF	TGTGCCAGCGGGACGGGGTTAGCATGGGAGCAGTTCTTC
TRBJ2-1	-	TRBD2	TRBV25-1	CASSSSGRWNEQFF	TGTGCCAGCAGTTCCAGCGGGAGATGGAATGAGCAGTTCTTC
TRBJ2-3	-	TRBD2	TRBV3-1/TRBV3-2	CASSPFAGGEGTQYF	TGTGCCAGCAGCCCCTTCGCGGGAGGAGAGGGTACGCAGTATTTT
TRBJ1-2	-	-	TRBV10-2	CASSEGQRNYGYTF	TGCGCCAGCAGTGAGGGACAGCGAAACTATGGCTACACCTTC
TRBJ2-2	-	-	TRBV30	CAWSRGLTGELFF	TGTGCCTGGAGTCGCGGACTAACCGGGGAGCTGTTTTTT
TRBJ2-7	-	TRBD2	TRBV7-2	CASTYQGTSGGYEQYF	TGTGCCAGCACCTATCAAGGCACTAGCGGGGGATACGAGCAGTACTTC
TRBJ1-1	-	TRBD1	TRBV11-1	CASSLDRVRPEAFF	TGTGCCAGCAGCTTGGACAGGGTTCGGCCTGAAGCTTTCTTT